These T cell receptor beta chains were read from a single sample in a study of cytomegalovirus exposure and HLA in healthy donors. Here immunoSEQ multiplex PCR was the method, and the copy in TCRdb shows in-frame clones only, minus some. This repertoire shows some 130,000 clones, around 74% found once; its top ten account for roughly 7%. The sample taken for sequencing was PBMCs. The receptor source for this set is a male donor in good health and CMV-seronegative. The CDR3 runs from the conserved cysteine through the conserved F or W. Each record gives: CDR3 length, clone size, D gene, V gene, J gene, CDR3 DNA, CDR3 protein. A D gene is named only where the DNA matches it firmly. A row's size may be missing; if present it is once, few, many or a size class.

length: 13
size: .
D: TRBD2
V: TRBV19
J: TRBJ2-1
DNA: TGTGCCAGTAAGGCGGGAGGGAGTAATGAGCAGTTCTTC
CDR3: CASKAGGSNEQFF

length: 13
size: .
D: .
V: TRBV28
J: TRBJ1-2
DNA: TGTGCCACCGAGATGGACAGTAACTATGGCTACACCTTC
CDR3: CATEMDSNYGYTF

length: 14
size: .
D: .
V: TRBV5-4
J: TRBJ1-2
DNA: TGTGCCAGCAGCTTGCCGGGGGGCGTGTATGGCTACACCTTC
CDR3: CASSLPGGVYGYTF

length: 15
size: .
D: .
V: TRBV4-3
J: TRBJ2-5
DNA: TGCGCCAGCAGCCAAGATGGACAGAACGAAGAGACCCAGTACTTC
CDR3: CASSQDGQNEETQYF

length: 13
size: .
D: TRBD2
V: TRBV5-1
J: TRBJ2-1
DNA: TGCGCCAGCAGCTTGGCTAGCGGCAATGAGCAGTTCTTC
CDR3: CASSLASGNEQFF

length: 19
size: .
D: TRBD2
V: TRBV7-3
J: TRBJ2-5
DNA: TGTGCCAGCAGCTCCCAGCGGACTAGCGGGAGGCAAGGACAAGAGACCCAGTACTTC
CDR3: CASSSQRTSGRQGQETQYF

length: 17
size: .
D: .
V: TRBV19
J: TRBJ1-5
DNA: TGTGCCAGTAGTATAGAATTCCAGGGTTCCGAGAATCAGCCCCAGCATTTT
CDR3: CASSIEFQGSENQPQHF

length: 16
size: .
D: TRBD2
V: TRBV19
J: TRBJ2-1
DNA: TGTGCCAGTAGCGTTGCTAGCGGGAGTAAGTACAATGAGCAGTTCTTC
CDR3: CASSVASGSKYNEQFF

length: 16
size: .
D: TRBD1
V: TRBV19
J: TRBJ1-2
DNA: TGTGCCAGTAGCGCCGAAAGGGACAGCGGTAACTATGGCTACACCTTC
CDR3: CASSAERDSGNYGYTF

length: 12
size: few
D: TRBD2
V: TRBV30
J: TRBJ2-1
DNA: TGTGCCTGGAGTGTAAGGACTAGCTCGCAGTTCTTC
CDR3: CAWSVRTSSQFF

length: 16
size: few
D: .
V: TRBV5-6
J: TRBJ2-2
DNA: TGTGCCAGCAGCTTGTATCGAAACAGGTTCTCCGGGGAGCTGTTTTTT
CDR3: CASSLYRNRFSGELFF

length: 14
size: .
D: TRBD1
V: TRBV19
J: TRBJ1-1
DNA: TGTGCCAGTAGTGCCCGACAGGGGGACACTGAAGCTTTCTTT
CDR3: CASSARQGDTEAFF

length: 11
size: .
D: .
V: TRBV28
J: TRBJ1-1
DNA: TGTGCCAGCAGCCGCGGCCCTAACGCTTTCTTT
CDR3: CASSRGPNAFF

length: 14
size: .
D: TRBD1
V: TRBV5-6
J: TRBJ1-2
DNA: TGTGCCAGCAGCGCGCAACAGGGGGCCGGGGGCTACACCTTC
CDR3: CASSAQQGAGGYTF

length: 12
size: .
D: TRBD1
V: TRBV29-1
J: TRBJ2-5
DNA: TGCAGCGCCACAGGGGTCGGGGAGACCCAGTACTTC
CDR3: CSATGVGETQYF

length: 14
size: .
D: TRBD1
V: TRBV28
J: TRBJ2-5
DNA: TGTGCCAGCAGAACGACAGGGGCGGGGGAGACCCAGTACTTC
CDR3: CASRTTGAGETQYF

length: 13
size: few
D: TRBD2
V: TRBV30
J: TRBJ2-1
DNA: TGTGCGCGCGGGGGTAGCTCCTACAATGAGCAGTTCTTC
CDR3: CARGGSSYNEQFF

length: 15
size: few
D: TRBD1
V: TRBV9
J: TRBJ1-6
DNA: TGTGCCAGCAGCGTAGTCGACAGGGGGAATCCACCCCTCCACTTT
CDR3: CASSVVDRGNPPLHF

length: 12
size: .
D: .
V: TRBV5-1
J: TRBJ2-1
DNA: TGCGCCAGCAGCTTGGACGCGTATGAGCAGTTCTTC
CDR3: CASSLDAYEQFF

length: 13
size: .
D: .
V: TRBV6-5
J: TRBJ2-7
DNA: TGTGCCAGCAGTTACCAGGCAGTCTACGAGCAGTACTTC
CDR3: CASSYQAVYEQYF

length: 15
size: few
D: .
V: TRBV27
J: TRBJ2-4
DNA: TGTGCCAGCAGTTTATTAGCGGAAGCCAAAAACATTCAGTACTTC
CDR3: CASSLLAEAKNIQYF

length: 14
size: .
D: .
V: TRBV28
J: TRBJ1-4
DNA: TGTGCCAGCAGTTTGAGCGCAACTAATGAAAAACTGTTTTTT
CDR3: CASSLSATNEKLFF